A single sample is the source of the 6 T cell receptor beta chains below, sequenced in a study of graft-versus-host responses after intestinal transplantation. Only in-frame clones appear in the TCRdb table, and some are missing; sequencing was by immunoSEQ multiplex PCR. This table has about 38,000 clones, around 83% appearing once. The source material was PBMCs, sampled about 160 weeks after transplant. The receptors come from a human patient who received an intestinal transplant, so some T cells may come from the graft donor.

This clone has a single count. This chain joins TRBV6-5 and TRBJ1-3; D ambiguous. Germline CDR1 and CDR2: MNHEY and SVGAGI. The length of the CDR3 is 16 residues. Trimming took 1 base from V and 0 from J, leaving 10 bases between them. The CDR3 loop is CASSYFPKISGNTIYF. CDR3 nucleotides: TGTGCCAGCAGTTACTTTCCGAAAATCTCTGGAAACACCATATATTTT.

The chain employs TRBV13 and TRBJ1-6; D gene unclear. The CDR3 length is 15 residues. CDR1 PRHDT and CDR2 FYEKMQ come from the germline V gene (reference sequence). V dropped 2 bases and J dropped 9 bases, with 14 bases sitting between them. The CDR3 region is CASSLYTPHVSPLHF. CDR3 in DNA: TGTGCCAGCAGCTTATACACCCCCCATGTTTCACCCCTCCACTTT.

On this clone itself: At one boundary the junction diverges from the germline segment, which might be a read error. This rearrangement joins TRBV28 to TRBJ2-7, with TRBD2 as a possible D gene (7 bases). CDR1 MDHEN and CDR2 SYDVKM come from the germline V gene. The CDR3 totals 11 residues. CDR3 loop: CASSLGGADTF. CDR3 DNA: TGTGCCAGCAGTTTAGGGGGGGCCGATACCTTC.

This clone was seen just once. The V call is TRBV9, the J call TRBJ2-7; D is unclear. Per the germline V gene, CDR1 is SGDLS and CDR2 is YYNGEE. Trimming cost V 1 base and J 1 base, with 9 bases left between them. This CDR3 contains 14 residues. The CDR3 loop reads CASSVNWGSYEQYF. CDR3 bases: TGTGCCAGCAGCGTAAATTGGGGTTCCTACGAGCAGTACTTC.

The chain combines TRBV10-3 with TRBJ2-2; D is perhaps TRBD1 (5 bases). Germline V CDR1 and CDR2: ENHRY, SYGVKD. This CDR3 spans 14 amino acids. The ends were cut back, 7 bases at V and 0 bases at J, with 9 bases in the middle. The CDR3 DNA is TGTGCCATCAAAGACAGTACGAACACCGGGGAGCTGTTTTTT. This gives the protein CAIKDSTNTGELFF.

This chain uses TRBV10-3 with TRBJ2-1, with 8 bases lining up with TRBD2. The trim removed 2 bases at V and 6 bases at J, leaving 3 bases unmatched. CDR1 is ENHRY and CDR2 is SYGVKD in the germline V gene. The CDR3 is 14 amino acids. CDR3 nucleotides: TGTGCCATCAGTGAGAGGACTAGCCCCAATGAGCAGTTCTTC. Its protein product is CAISERTSPNEQFF.